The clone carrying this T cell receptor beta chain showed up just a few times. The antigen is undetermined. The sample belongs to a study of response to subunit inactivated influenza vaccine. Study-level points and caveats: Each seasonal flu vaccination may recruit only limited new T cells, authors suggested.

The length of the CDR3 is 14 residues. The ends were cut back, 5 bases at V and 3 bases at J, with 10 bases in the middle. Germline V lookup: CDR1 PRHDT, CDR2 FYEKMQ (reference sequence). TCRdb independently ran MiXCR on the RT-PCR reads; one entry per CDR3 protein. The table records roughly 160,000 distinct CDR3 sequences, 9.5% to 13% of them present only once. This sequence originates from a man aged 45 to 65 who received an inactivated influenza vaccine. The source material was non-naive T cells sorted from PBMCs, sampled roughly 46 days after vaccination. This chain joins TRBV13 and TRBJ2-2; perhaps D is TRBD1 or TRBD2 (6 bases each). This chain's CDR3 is CASSRGRYTGELFF. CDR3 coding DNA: TGTGCCAGCAGCCGGGGGCGATACACCGGGGAGCTGTTTTTT.